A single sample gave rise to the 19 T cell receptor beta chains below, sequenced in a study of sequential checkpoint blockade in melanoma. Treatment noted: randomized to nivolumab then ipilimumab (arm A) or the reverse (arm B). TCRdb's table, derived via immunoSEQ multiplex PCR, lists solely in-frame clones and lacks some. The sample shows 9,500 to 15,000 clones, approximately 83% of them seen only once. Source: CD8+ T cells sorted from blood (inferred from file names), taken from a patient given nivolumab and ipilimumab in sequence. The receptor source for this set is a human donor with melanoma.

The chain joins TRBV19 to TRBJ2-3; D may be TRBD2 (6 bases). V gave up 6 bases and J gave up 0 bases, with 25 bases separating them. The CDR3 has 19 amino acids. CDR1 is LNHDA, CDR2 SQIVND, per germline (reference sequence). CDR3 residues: CASSIPPEGTGDSTDTQYF. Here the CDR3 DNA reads TGTGCCAGTAGCATCCCCCCTGAGGGAACGGGGGATAGCACAGATACGCAGTATTTT.

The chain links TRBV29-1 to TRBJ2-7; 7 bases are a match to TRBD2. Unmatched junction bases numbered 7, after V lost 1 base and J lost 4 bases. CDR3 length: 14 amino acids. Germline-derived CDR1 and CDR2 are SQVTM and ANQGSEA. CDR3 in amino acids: CSVEGGGVGYEQYF. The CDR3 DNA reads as TGCAGCGTTGAAGGGGGAGGGGTTGGGTACGAGCAGTACTTC.

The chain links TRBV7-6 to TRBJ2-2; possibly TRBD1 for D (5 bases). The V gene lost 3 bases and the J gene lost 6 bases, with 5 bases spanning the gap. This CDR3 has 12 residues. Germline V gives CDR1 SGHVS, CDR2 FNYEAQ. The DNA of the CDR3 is TGTGCCAGCAGCTTGGGGCCCGGGGAGCTGTTTTTT. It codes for CASSLGPGELFF. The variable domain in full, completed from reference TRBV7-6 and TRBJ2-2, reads GAGVSQSPRYKVTKRGQDVALRCDPISGHVSLYWYRQALGQGPEFLTYFNYEAQQDKSGLPNDRFSAERPEGSISTLTIQRTEQRDSAMYRCASSLGPGELFFGEGSRLTVL.

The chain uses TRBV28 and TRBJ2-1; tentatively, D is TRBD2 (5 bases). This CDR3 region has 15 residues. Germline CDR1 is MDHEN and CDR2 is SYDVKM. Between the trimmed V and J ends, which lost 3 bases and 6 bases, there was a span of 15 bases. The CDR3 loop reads CASSFHPFEGNEQFF. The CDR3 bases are TGTGCCAGCAGTTTTCATCCCTTTGAGGGCAATGAGCAGTTCTTC.

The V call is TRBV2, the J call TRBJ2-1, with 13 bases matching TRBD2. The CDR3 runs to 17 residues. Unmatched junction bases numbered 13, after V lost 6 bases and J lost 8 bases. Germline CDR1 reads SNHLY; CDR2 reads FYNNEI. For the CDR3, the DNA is TGTGCCAGCAGCCCAACCGTACTAGCGGGAGGGAGGGATGAGCAGTTCTTC. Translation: CASSPTVLAGGRDEQFF.

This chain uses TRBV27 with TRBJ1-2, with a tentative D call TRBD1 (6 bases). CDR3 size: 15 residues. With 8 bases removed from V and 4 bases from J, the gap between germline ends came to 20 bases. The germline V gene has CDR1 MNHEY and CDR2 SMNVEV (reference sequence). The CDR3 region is CASSPSGQAFYGYTF. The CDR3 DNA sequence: TGTGCCAGCTCTCCCTCGGGACAAGCGTTCTATGGCTACACCTTC.

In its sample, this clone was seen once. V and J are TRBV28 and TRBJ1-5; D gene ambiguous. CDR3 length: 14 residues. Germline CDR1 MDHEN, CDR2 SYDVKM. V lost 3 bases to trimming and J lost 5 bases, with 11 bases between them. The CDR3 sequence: CASSLGLSYQPQHF. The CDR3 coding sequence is TGTGCCAGCAGTTTGGGCCTTTCGTATCAGCCCCAGCATTTT.

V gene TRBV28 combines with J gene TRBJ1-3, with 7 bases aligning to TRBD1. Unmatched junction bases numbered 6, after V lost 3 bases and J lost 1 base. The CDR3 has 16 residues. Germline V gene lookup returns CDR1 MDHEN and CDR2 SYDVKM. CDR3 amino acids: CASSFRGLYSGNTIYF. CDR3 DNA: TGTGCCAGCAGTTTTAGGGGGCTGTATTCTGGAAACACCATATATTTT.

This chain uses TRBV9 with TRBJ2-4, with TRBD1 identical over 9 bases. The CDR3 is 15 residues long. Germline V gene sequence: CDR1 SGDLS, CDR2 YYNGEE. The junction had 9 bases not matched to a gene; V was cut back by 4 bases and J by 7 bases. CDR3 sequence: CASSHTGGDENIQYF. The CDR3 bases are TGTGCCAGCAGCCATACAGGGGGCGACGAGAACATTCAGTACTTC.

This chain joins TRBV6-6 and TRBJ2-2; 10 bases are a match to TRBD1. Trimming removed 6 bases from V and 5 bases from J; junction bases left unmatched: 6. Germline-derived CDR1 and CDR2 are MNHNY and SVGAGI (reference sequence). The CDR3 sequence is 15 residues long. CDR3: CASSRDRGGTGELFF. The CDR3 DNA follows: TGTGCCAGCAGCCGGGACAGGGGAGGAACCGGGGAGCTGTTTTTT.

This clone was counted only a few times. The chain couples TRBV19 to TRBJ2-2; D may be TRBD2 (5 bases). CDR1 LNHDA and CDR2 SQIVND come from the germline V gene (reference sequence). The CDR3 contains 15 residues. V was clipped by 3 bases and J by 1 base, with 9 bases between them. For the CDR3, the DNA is TGTGCCAGTAGTATCTGGACTGGGAACACCGGGGAGCTGTTTTTT. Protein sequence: CASSIWTGNTGELFF.

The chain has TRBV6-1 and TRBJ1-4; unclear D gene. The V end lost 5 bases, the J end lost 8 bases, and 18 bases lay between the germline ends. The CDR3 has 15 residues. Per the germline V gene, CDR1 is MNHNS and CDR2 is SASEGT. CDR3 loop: CASSIFGEAGEKLFF. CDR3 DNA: TGTGCCAGCAGTATTTTTGGGGAAGCGGGGGAAAAACTGTTTTTT.

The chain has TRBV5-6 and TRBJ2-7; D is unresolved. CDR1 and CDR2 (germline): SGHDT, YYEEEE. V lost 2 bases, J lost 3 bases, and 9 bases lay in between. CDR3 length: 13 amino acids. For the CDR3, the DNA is TGTGCCAGCAGCTTTCCAGGAATCTACGAGCAGTACTTC. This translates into CASSFPGIYEQYF.

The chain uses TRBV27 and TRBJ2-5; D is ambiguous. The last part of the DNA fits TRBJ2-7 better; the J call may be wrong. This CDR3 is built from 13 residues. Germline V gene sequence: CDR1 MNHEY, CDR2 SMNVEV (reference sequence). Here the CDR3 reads CASSNLVSYEQYF. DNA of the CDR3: TGTGCCAGCAGTAACCTTGTTTCCTACGAGCAGTACTTC.

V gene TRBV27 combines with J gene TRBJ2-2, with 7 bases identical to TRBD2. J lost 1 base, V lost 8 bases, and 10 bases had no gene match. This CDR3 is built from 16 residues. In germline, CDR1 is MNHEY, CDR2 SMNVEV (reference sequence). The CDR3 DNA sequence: TGTGCCAGCCACATGGGGGGGTTTCAGAACACCGGGGAGCTGTTTTTT. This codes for CASHMGGFQNTGELFF.

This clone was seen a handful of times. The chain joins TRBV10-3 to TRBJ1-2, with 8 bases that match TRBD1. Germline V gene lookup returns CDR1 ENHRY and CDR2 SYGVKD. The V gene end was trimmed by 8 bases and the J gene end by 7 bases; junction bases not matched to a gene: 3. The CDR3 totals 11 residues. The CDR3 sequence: CAIQGASGYTF. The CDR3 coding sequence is TGTGCCATCCAGGGGGCGAGTGGCTACACCTTC.

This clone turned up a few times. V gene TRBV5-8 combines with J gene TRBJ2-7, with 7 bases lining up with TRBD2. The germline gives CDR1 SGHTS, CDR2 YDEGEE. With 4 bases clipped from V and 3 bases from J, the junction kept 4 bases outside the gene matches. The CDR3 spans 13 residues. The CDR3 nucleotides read TGTGCCAGCAGCCCCCGGGACTACTACGAGCAGTACTTC. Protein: CASSPRDYYEQYF.

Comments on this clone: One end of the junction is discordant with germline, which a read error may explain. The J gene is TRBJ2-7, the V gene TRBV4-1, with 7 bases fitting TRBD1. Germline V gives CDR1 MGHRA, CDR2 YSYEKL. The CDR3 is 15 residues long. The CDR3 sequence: CASSMDRDSYYEQYF. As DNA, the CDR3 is TGTGCCAGCAGCATGGACCGGGACAGCTACTACGAGCAGTACTTC.

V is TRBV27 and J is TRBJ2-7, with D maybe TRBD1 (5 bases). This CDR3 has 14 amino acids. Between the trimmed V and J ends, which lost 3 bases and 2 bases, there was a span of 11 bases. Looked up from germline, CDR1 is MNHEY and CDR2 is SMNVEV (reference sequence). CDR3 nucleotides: TGTGCCAGCAGTTTCTTCCAGGGTCCCTACGAGCAGTACTTC. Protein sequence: CASSFFQGPYEQYF.